This passage covers 22 T cell receptor beta chains from one sample sequenced in a study of T cell responses to AZD1222 COVID-19 vaccine. TCRdb's copy holds only in-frame clones and misses some; the assay was immunoSEQ multiplex PCR. The sample shows around 70,000 clones, 80% of them seen only once. Sequenced material: peripheral blood, taken on day 0 of AZD1222 vaccination. The receptor set was obtained from an adult in good health.

J is TRBJ1-3 and V is TRBV9; D not resolved. Germline V gene data show CDR1 as SGDLS and CDR2 as YYNGEE. V was pared by 1 base and J by 1 base, with 6 bases between. The CDR3 is 14 residues long. The DNA for the CDR3 is TGTGCCAGCAGCGTACTCTCATCTGGAAACACCATATATTTT. Residues: CASSVLSSGNTIYF.

The chain joins TRBV10-1 to TRBJ2-1, with D unclear. V was trimmed by 1 base and J by 3 bases, leaving 7 bases between them. Germline CDR1 reads WNHNN; CDR2 reads SYGVQD (reference sequence). The CDR3 loop spans 14 amino acids. The DNA for the CDR3 is TGCGCCAGCAGTGAGTACGGTGACTACAATGAGCAGTTCTTC. It codes for CASSEYGDYNEQFF.

This clone is a singleton in its sample. This sequence joins TRBV7-2 and TRBJ2-1, with D hard to call. Germline V gene lookup returns CDR1 SGHTA and CDR2 FQGNSA. V gave up 0 bases and J gave up 8 bases, with 11 bases separating them. The CDR3 sequence is 14 residues long. The CDR3 here is CASSLARRSHEQFF. DNA for the CDR3: TGTGCCAGCAGCTTAGCGCGTCGGTCCCATGAGCAGTTCTTC.

CDR3 nucleotides: TGTGCCAGCACCCTGTCCGCGGTAGCTAACTATGGCTACACCTTC. Protein sequence: CASTLSAVANYGYTF. The chain employs TRBV6-5 and TRBJ1-2; D uncertain. V lost 7 bases and J 0 bases, leaving 15 bases between the germline ends. Germline V gene data show CDR1 as MNHEY and CDR2 as SVGAGI. This CDR3 region has 15 residues.

V is TRBV5-1 and J is TRBJ2-5; D not resolved. This CDR3 region has 13 residues. Trimming cost V 10 bases and J 2 bases, with 15 bases left between them. Germline V CDR1 and CDR2: SGHRS, YFSETQ. DNA for the CDR3: TGCGCCTCCCAGGTAGGATCTCAAGAGACCCAGTACTTC. Amino acids: CASQVGSQETQYF.

This clone was found once. The CDR3 nucleotides read TGTGCCAGCAGCTTGGCTGGCGTGGGTATAAACTATGGCTACACCTTC. It encodes CASSLAGVGINYGYTF. J is TRBJ1-2 and V is TRBV7-2, with unresolved D. Trimming cost V 3 bases and J 2 bases, with 16 bases left between them. The CDR3 length is 16 residues. Looked up from germline, CDR1 is SGHTA and CDR2 is FQGNSA.

The chain combines TRBV28 with TRBJ1-5, with D unclear. The V gene lost 3 bases and the J gene lost 2 bases, with 14 bases spanning the gap. The CDR3 is 16 residues long. The germline gives CDR1 MDHEN, CDR2 SYDVKM. In DNA form, the CDR3 reads TGTGCCAGCAGTTTCACGCTGGGAGTAGGCAATCAGCCCCAGCATTTT. The encoded protein is CASSFTLGVGNQPQHF.

The J gene is TRBJ1-5, the V gene TRBV6-1, with D uncertain. This CDR3 is 17 amino acids long. The germline V gene encodes CDR1 MNHNS and CDR2 SASEGT. V gave up 1 base and J gave up 0 bases, with 13 bases separating them. CDR3 sequence (DNA): TGTGCCAGCAGTGAAGAGGTAGGACTATATAGCAATCAGCCCCAGCATTTT. Translated: CASSEEVGLYSNQPQHF.

This clone was observed at least ten times. J is TRBJ2-7 and V is TRBV2; D remains ambiguous. The V gene's germline CDR1 is SNHLY and CDR2 FYNNEI. This CDR3 comprises 14 residues. V was pared by 5 bases and J by 0 bases, with 11 bases between. CDR3 sequence reads: CASSNNPSSYEQYF. CDR3 DNA sequence: TGTGCCAGCAGTAATAACCCCAGCTCCTACGAGCAGTACTTC.

This clone was observed a handful of times. The rearrangement links TRBV11-2 to TRBJ1-5, with D possibly TRBD1 on 5 matching bases. Trimming stripped 0 bases from V and 5 bases from J, with 11 bases between. This CDR3 is 15 amino acids long. Germline-derived CDR1 and CDR2 are SGHAT and FQNNGV. CDR3 DNA sequence: TGTGCCAGCAGCTTAGATGGGACGATGGATCAGCCCCAGCATTTT. Translating gives CASSLDGTMDQPQHF.

The DNA for the CDR3 is TGTGCCAGCAGCCCCCAATTGGGGGACAGGGTCGGCTATGGCTACACCTTC. This gives the protein CASSPQLGDRVGYGYTF. The chain employs TRBV11-3 and TRBJ1-2, with TRBD1 matching over 9 bases. The CDR3 is made up of 17 amino acids. CDR1 is SGHNT and CDR2 is YENEEA in the germline V gene. The junction had 14 bases not matched to a gene; V was cut back by 5 bases and J by 4 bases.

The rearrangement joins TRBV13 to TRBJ2-1, with 15 bases fitting TRBD2. The CDR3 totals 18 residues. With V trimmed by 5 bases and J by 1 base, 6 bases remained unmatched. Germline V gene data show CDR1 as PRHDT and CDR2 as FYEKMQ (reference sequence). The CDR3 DNA follows: TGTGCCAGCAGCCAGGGACTAGCGGGGGGTATGTCCTACAATGAGCAGTTCTTC. Translating it yields CASSQGLAGGMSYNEQFF.

The rearrangement joins TRBV6-5 to TRBJ1-6; 7 bases map to TRBD1. The CDR3 is 15 residues long. Germline assignment: CDR1 MNHEY and CDR2 SVGAGI. The V gene end was trimmed by 8 bases and the J gene end by 7 bases; junction bases not matched to a gene: 11. CDR3 region: CASGFDRVPNSPLHF. CDR3 DNA: TGTGCCAGCGGATTTGACAGGGTCCCAAATTCACCCCTCCACTTT.

This clone was observed a few times. J is TRBJ2-5 and V is TRBV7-2; no clear D gene. CDR1 is SGHTA and CDR2 is FQGNSA in the germline V gene. With 2 bases removed from V and 5 bases from J, the gap between germline ends came to 12 bases. The CDR3 is 14 amino acids. The CDR3 reads CASSLSPGAETQYF. CDR3 nucleotide sequence: TGTGCCAGCAGCTTAAGCCCGGGCGCCGAGACCCAGTACTTC.

The chain's CDR3 is CAISESPGNTGELFF. In nucleotides, the CDR3 is TGTGCCATCAGTGAATCCCCAGGGAACACCGGGGAGCTGTTTTTT. V gene TRBV10-3 combines with J gene TRBJ2-2; D is ambiguous. CDR1 ENHRY and CDR2 SYGVKD come from the germline V gene. The CDR3 covers 15 residues. V lost 3 bases, J lost 1 base, and 9 bases lay in between.

The chain links TRBV3-1 (or the pseudogene TRBV3-2) to TRBJ1-1, with D perhaps matching TRBD1 (5 bases). CDR3 length equals 13 residues. CDR1 and CDR2 from the germline V gene are LGHDT and YNNKEL (reference sequence). V was trimmed by 7 bases and J by 4 bases, leaving 13 bases between them. CDR3 bases: TGTGCCAGCATTCAGTTGGGGGGCACTGAAGCTTTCTTT. Amino acids: CASIQLGGTEAFF.

This sequence joins TRBV4-1 and TRBJ1-3, with unresolved D. Between the trimmed V and J ends, which lost 3 bases and 0 bases, there was a span of 12 bases. Per the germline V gene, CDR1 is MGHRA and CDR2 is YSYEKL. This CDR3 is built from 16 residues. For the CDR3, the DNA is TGCGCCAGCAGCCATGATAGACACGGCTCTGGAAACACCATATATTTT. It specifies CASSHDRHGSGNTIYF.

Concerning this clone itself: A much larger clone is a single base away; this may be a read error. The genes are TRBV5-6 and TRBJ2-1; unclear D gene. Trimming removed 4 bases at V and 4 bases at J, with 3 bases between. The CDR3 is 11 residues long. The germline gives CDR1 SGHDT, CDR2 YYEEEE. The CDR3 nucleotides read TGTGCCAGCAGCAATTACAATGAGCAGTTCTTC. Translating gives CASSNYNEQFF.

The rearrangement links TRBV7-3 to TRBJ2-1; 10 nucleotides align to TRBD2. The CDR3 has 13 amino acids. The germline V gene has CDR1 SGHTA and CDR2 FQGTGA. V was pared by 4 bases and J by 6 bases, with 0 bases of the junction left unmatched. CDR3 DNA: TGTGCCAGCAGCTGGACTAGCGGCAATGAGCAGTTCTTC. This codes for CASSWTSGNEQFF. The variable domain in full, with the rest retrieved from reference TRBV7-3 and TRBJ2-1, is GAGVSQTPSNKVTEKGKYVELRCDPISGHTALYWYRQSLGQGPEFLIYFQGTGAADDSGLPNDRFFAVRPEGSVSTLKIQRTERGDSAVYLCASSWTSGNEQFFGPGTRLTVL.

This rearrangement joins TRBV7-4 to TRBJ1-3; D is uncertain. The CDR3 spans 16 residues. In germline, CDR1 is SGHVT, CDR2 SQSDAQ. Trimming pared 5 bases from V and 0 bases from J, leaving 14 bases between. The CDR3 sequence: CASSEEDSFSGNTIYF. The CDR3 bases are TGTGCCAGCAGCGAAGAGGATAGCTTCTCTGGAAACACCATATATTTT.

This clone was picked up a small number of times. The V gene is TRBV6-5, the J gene TRBJ1-2, with 9 bases lining up with TRBD1. The length of the CDR3 is 13 residues. Germline V gives CDR1 MNHEY, CDR2 SVGAGI. The V and J ends lost 6 bases and 8 bases, in that order; junction bases with no gene match: 7. This CDR3 is CASSKGQGLGYTF. The CDR3 nucleotides are TGTGCCAGCAGCAAGGGACAGGGATTGGGCTACACCTTC.

V and J are TRBV13 and TRBJ2-2; the D is unclear. This CDR3 contains 15 residues. V was clipped by 5 bases and J by 4 bases, with 14 bases between them. CDR1 and CDR2 (germline): PRHDT, FYEKMQ (reference sequence). CDR3 sequence reads: CASSPDHSSTGELFF. In DNA, the CDR3 is TGTGCCAGCAGCCCGGACCATTCGAGCACCGGGGAGCTGTTTTTT.